The 27 T cell receptor beta chains below all came from one sample that was sequenced in a study of a mutant IDH1 vaccine in newly diagnosed glioma. Profiling relied on immunoSEQ multiplex PCR, and the TCRdb table lists in-frame clones only, not all of them. The sample includes about 65,000 clones, around 83% seen only once; the top ten take approximately 4%. Time point: week 23, last vaccination. The content of each vaccine dose was 300 ug of mutant IDH1 20-mer peptide, and topical imiquimod accompanied it. These receptors have no known antigen. The specimen comprised PBMCs, sampled from a glioma patient whose treatment included an IDH1 peptide vaccine. Receptors were obtained from a man younger than 45 with glioma.

V is TRBV15 and J is TRBJ2-2; TRBD1 might be the D (5 bases). The V end was cut by 1 base, the J end by 4 bases, with 16 bases between. Germline V CDR1 and CDR2: LNHNV, YYDKDF (reference sequence). The CDR3 length is 17 residues. The CDR3 sequence is CATSRVWGSTLTGELFF. The CDR3 DNA reads as TGTGCCACCAGCAGAGTTTGGGGCTCAACCCTCACCGGGGAGCTGTTTTTT.

The chain recombines TRBV2 with TRBJ1-2, with 7 positions matching TRBD1. The CDR3 loop spans 14 amino acids. V gave up 4 bases and J gave up 6 bases; unmatched junction bases: 8. Per the germline V gene, CDR1 is SNHLY and CDR2 is FYNNEI. DNA of the CDR3: TGTGCCAGCAGTGGGGGCAGGGGGTGGGATGGCTACACCTTC. It translates to CASSGGRGWDGYTF. Drawing the rest from reference TRBV2 and TRBJ1-2, the complete variable domain is EPEVTQTPSHQVTQMGQEVILRCVPISNHLYFYWYRQILGQKVEFLVSFYNNEISEKSEIFDDQFSVERPDGSNFTLKIRSTKLEDSAMYFCASSGGRGWDGYTFGSGTRLTVV.

This chain links TRBV2 with TRBJ1-1; no clear D. V shed 5 bases and J shed 8 bases, with 9 bases lying between them. The CDR3 is 11 amino acids. Germline V gives CDR1 SNHLY, CDR2 FYNNEI. The chain's CDR3 is CASSRIKEAFF. In DNA, the CDR3 is TGTGCCAGCAGTAGGATAAAGGAAGCTTTCTTT.

The CDR3 reads CATSRDWTDYGYTF. As DNA, the CDR3 is TGTGCCACCAGCAGAGATTGGACAGACTATGGCTACACCTTC. V usage is TRBV15 and J usage is TRBJ1-2, with TRBD1 as a possible D gene (6 bases). The germline V gene has CDR1 LNHNV and CDR2 YYDKDF (reference sequence). Trimming shortened V by 0 bases and J by 3 bases, and 8 bases separated the two germline ends. This CDR3 is 14 amino acids long.

CDR3 sequence: CAWSVVNTDTQYF. As DNA, the CDR3 is TGTGCCTGGAGTGTTGTCAACACAGATACGCAGTATTTT. The chain couples TRBV30 to TRBJ2-3; D gene unclear. The germline V gene has CDR1 GTSNPN and CDR2 SVGIG (reference sequence). The CDR3 length is 13 residues. V was trimmed by 0 bases and J by 2 bases, leaving 6 bases between them.

This clone has only one observation. The chain couples TRBV5-4 to TRBJ2-7; perhaps D is TRBD1 or TRBD2 (6 bases each). This CDR3 comprises 16 residues. Per germline, CDR1 SGHNT and CDR2 YYREEE (reference sequence). With 4 bases removed from V and 0 bases from J, the gap between germline ends came to 17 bases. CDR3 DNA: TGTGCCAGCAGCACCTACGGGGGCCCTAGCTCCTACGAGCAGTACTTC. Translation: CASSTYGGPSSYEQYF.

The rearrangement uses TRBV6-1 and TRBJ1-3, with 8 bases that match TRBD1. V lost 3 bases, J lost 4 bases, and 8 bases stayed unmatched. Germline values: CDR1 MNHNS, CDR2 SASEGT. There are 16 residues in the CDR3. The CDR3 region has the DNA TGTGCCAGCAGTGAGAGTTGGCCAGGGGGCGGAAACACCATATATTTT. Its protein product is CASSESWPGGGNTIYF.

This chain links TRBV6-6 with TRBJ1-2; TRBD1 agrees at 8 bases. CDR3 length: 15 amino acids. The V gene's germline CDR1 is MNHNY and CDR2 SVGAGI (reference sequence). J gave up 6 bases and V 5 bases, and 11 bases lay outside the gene matches. As DNA, the CDR3 is TGTGCCAGCAGTGACCCGGACAGGGAATGGGATGGCTACACCTTC. Protein: CASSDPDREWDGYTF.

The chain has TRBV27 and TRBJ1-1; D remains ambiguous. Germline CDR1 and CDR2: MNHEY and SMNVEV (reference sequence). This CDR3 has 13 residues. V was cut by 6 bases and J by 1 base, with 9 bases left in between. CDR3 nucleotides: TGTGCCAGCAGCCCACAGACGAACACTGAAGCTTTCTTT. Amino acid sequence: CASSPQTNTEAFF.

V usage is TRBV23-1 and J usage is TRBJ1-2, with TRBD1 matching over 7 bases. TRBV23-1 counts as an open reading frame of uncertain function. Germline trimming cut 6 bases from V and 2 bases from J; bases unmatched to any gene: 12. The CDR3 totals 16 residues. The CDR3 DNA reads as TGCGCCAGCAGACCTCGTAACTGCAGGGGGAACTATGGCTACACCTTC. Translated, it gives CASRPRNCRGNYGYTF.

This chain connects TRBV15 to TRBJ2-7; possible D gene TRBD1, 6 bases. The CDR3 sequence is 16 residues long. Trimming cost V 4 bases and J 4 bases, with 20 bases left between them. The germline V gene encodes CDR1 LNHNV and CDR2 YYDKDF (reference sequence). CDR3 sequence: CATSTFGITGSYEQYF. The CDR3 nucleotides read TGTGCCACCAGCACCTTTGGGATTACAGGGTCTTACGAGCAGTACTTC.

The CDR3 DNA reads as TGCGCCAGCAGCACCGGACAGGGGAGCTCCTATAATTCACCCCTCCACTTT. It yields the protein CASSTGQGSSYNSPLHF. The rearrangement links TRBV5-1 to TRBJ1-6, with 9 bases fitting TRBD1. The CDR3 contains 17 residues. The V segment lost 4 bases and the J segment 0 bases; nucleotides outside the gene matches: 5. CDR1 is SGHRS, CDR2 YFSETQ, per germline.

This chain connects TRBV2 to TRBJ1-1; no reliable D call. Germline V gene sequence: CDR1 SNHLY, CDR2 FYNNEI. Trimming took off 4 bases at V and 1 base at J, with 16 bases between the two ends. The CDR3 is 16 amino acids. The CDR3 nucleotides read TGTGCCAGCAGTGGTAGGGCGGATATAGGGAACACTGAAGCTTTCTTT. Translation: CASSGRADIGNTEAFF.

The gene calls are TRBV5-1 and TRBJ1-4; TRBD1 might be the D (6 bases). Germline CDR1 and CDR2: SGHRS and YFSETQ. The CDR3 totals 14 residues. Trimming cost V 3 bases and J 7 bases, with 13 bases left between them. CDR3 sequence: CASSSGGRGEKLFF. Written as DNA, the CDR3 is TGCGCCAGCAGCTCCGGGGGGCGCGGTGAAAAACTGTTTTTT.

V is TRBV5-1 and J is TRBJ1-2; D possibly corresponds to TRBD1 (6 bases). This CDR3 is built from 14 residues. Germline V gene lookup returns CDR1 SGHRS and CDR2 YFSETQ. Trimming took 0 bases from V and 7 from J, leaving 13 bases between them. The CDR3 sequence is CASSLEQGLIGYTF. CDR3 in DNA: TGCGCCAGCAGCTTGGAACAGGGTTTAATTGGCTACACCTTC.

The chain is built from TRBV14 and TRBJ2-7; D uncertain. The CDR3 extends over 14 amino acids. Trimming took 8 bases from V and 3 from J, leaving 17 bases between them. Per germline, CDR1 SGHDN and CDR2 FVKESK. CDR3 bases: TGTGCCAGCTCAGTGGGCAAGAGACTCTACGAGCAGTACTTC. The encoded protein is CASSVGKRLYEQYF.

The gene calls are TRBV15 and TRBJ1-1; D is perhaps TRBD1 (5 bases). Germline lookup yields CDR1 LNHNV and CDR2 YYDKDF (reference sequence). V shed 1 base and J shed 3 bases, with 12 bases lying between them. This CDR3 comprises 15 residues. The CDR3 region is CATSRVLGLDTEAFF. CDR3 in DNA: TGTGCCACCAGCAGAGTATTGGGACTAGACACTGAAGCTTTCTTT.

The rearrangement joins TRBV11-2 to TRBJ2-1; the match to TRBD2 covers 7 bases. Germline V gene sequence: CDR1 SGHAT, CDR2 FQNNGV. Trimming removed 0 bases from V and 10 bases from J; junction bases left unmatched: 15. The CDR3 extends over 17 amino acids. This chain's CDR3 is CASSLEPLSGGLGEQFF. In DNA, the CDR3 is TGTGCCAGCAGCTTAGAGCCACTCTCGGGGGGTCTAGGGGAGCAGTTCTTC.

The rearrangement uses TRBV4-2 and TRBJ1-2, with 8 bases fitting TRBD1. The V segment lost 1 base and the J segment 5 bases; nucleotides outside the gene matches: 0. This CDR3 comprises 13 residues. Per the germline V gene, CDR1 is LGHNA and CDR2 is YNFKEQ. This chain's CDR3 is CASSQGDRYGYTF. The CDR3 DNA is TGTGCCAGCAGCCAAGGGGACAGGTATGGCTACACCTTC.

The chain carries TRBV21-1 and TRBJ1-2. TRBV21-1 is termed a pseudogene. The CDR3 runs 14 residues. The CDR3 coding sequence is TGTGCCAGCAGCAAAGCGCATTGGGGGAATGGCTACACCTTC. Its protein product is CASSKAHWGNGYTF.

This clone was detected only a few times. This sequence joins TRBV19 and TRBJ1-4; D might be TRBD1 (5 bases). This CDR3 spans 13 amino acids. Trimming left V 9 bases short and J 8 bases short, with 16 bases between. Germline CDR1 reads LNHDA; CDR2 reads SQIVND (reference sequence). The CDR3 reads CASHRLPGEKLFF. Here the CDR3 DNA reads TGTGCCAGCCATCGGCTCCCAGGGGAAAAACTGTTTTTT.

The chain carries TRBV9 and TRBJ2-2; D may correspond to TRBD1 or TRBD2 (5 bases each). Germline-derived CDR1 and CDR2 are SGDLS and YYNGEE. The CDR3 runs to 14 residues. V was cut by 0 bases and J by 7 bases, with 10 bases left in between. The CDR3 coding sequence is TGTGCCAGCAGCGTAGTAGGGGAGCACGGGGAGCTGTTTTTT. Amino acids: CASSVVGEHGELFF.

This sequence joins TRBV7-6 and TRBJ2-1; maybe TRBD2 (6 bases). Germline V lookup: CDR1 SGHVS, CDR2 FNYEAQ. The CDR3 extends over 16 amino acids. Trimming took off 5 bases at V and 7 bases at J, with 21 bases between the two ends. The CDR3 nucleotides read TGTGCCAGCAGCCCGATAGCCGGGGGAACAGCAAATGAGCAGTTCTTC. Its protein is CASSPIAGGTANEQFF.

The chain links TRBV19 to TRBJ2-7; 7 bases map to TRBD1. The CDR3 extends over 14 amino acids. V was pared by 4 bases and J by 5 bases, with 8 bases of the junction left unmatched. Germline V gene sequence: CDR1 LNHDA, CDR2 SQIVND (reference sequence). Written as DNA, the CDR3 is TGTGCCAGTAGTAAGATACAGGGGCTCGACGAGCAGTACTTC. This translates into CASSKIQGLDEQYF.

The rearrangement links TRBV5-4 to TRBJ2-7; the D gene is possibly TRBD1 (5 bases). The CDR3 is 14 amino acids. V was shortened by 0 bases and J by 5 bases, with 12 bases between the two germline ends. Germline lookup yields CDR1 SGHNT and CDR2 YYREEE (reference sequence). The CDR3: CASSLEFKGHEQYF. CDR3 nucleotides: TGTGCCAGCAGCTTGGAATTTAAGGGGCACGAGCAGTACTTC.

The rearrangement links TRBV7-8 to TRBJ2-7, with 7 bases lining up with TRBD1. CDR3 length equals 14 residues. The V gene end was trimmed by 3 bases and the J gene end by 4 bases; junction bases not matched to a gene: 6. CDR1 is SGHVS and CDR2 is FQNEAQ in the germline V gene. The CDR3 region has the DNA TGTGCCAGCAGCTTCGGACAGGTTCCGTACGAGCAGTACTTC. Translating gives CASSFGQVPYEQYF. The variable domain in full, completed from reference TRBV7-8 and TRBJ2-7, reads GAGVSQSPRYKVAKRGQDVALRCDPISGHVSLFWYQQALGQGPEFLTYFQNEAQLDKSGLPSDRFFAERPEGSVSTLKIQRTQQEDSAVYLCASSFGQVPYEQYFGPGTRLTVT.

The chain links TRBV7-6 to TRBJ1-1, with D uncertain. The germline gives CDR1 SGHVS, CDR2 FNYEAQ. The CDR3 runs 13 residues. V was clipped by 5 bases and J by 3 bases, with 10 bases between them. This CDR3 is CASSPGTDTEAFF. The CDR3, as DNA: TGTGCCAGCAGCCCGGGTACGGACACTGAAGCTTTCTTT.